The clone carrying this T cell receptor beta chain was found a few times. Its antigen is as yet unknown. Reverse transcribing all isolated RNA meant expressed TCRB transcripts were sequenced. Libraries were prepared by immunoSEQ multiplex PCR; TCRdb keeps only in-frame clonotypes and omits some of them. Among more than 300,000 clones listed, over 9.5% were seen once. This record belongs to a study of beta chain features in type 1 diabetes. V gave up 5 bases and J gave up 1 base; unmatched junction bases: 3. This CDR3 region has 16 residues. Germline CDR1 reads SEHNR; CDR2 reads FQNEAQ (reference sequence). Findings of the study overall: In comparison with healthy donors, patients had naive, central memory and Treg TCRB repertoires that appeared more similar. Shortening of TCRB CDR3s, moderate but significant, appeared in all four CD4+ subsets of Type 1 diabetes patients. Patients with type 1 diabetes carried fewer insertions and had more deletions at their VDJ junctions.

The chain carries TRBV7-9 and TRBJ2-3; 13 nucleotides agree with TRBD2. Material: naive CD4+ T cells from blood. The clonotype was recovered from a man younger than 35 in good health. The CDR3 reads CASSPGTSGGTDTQYF. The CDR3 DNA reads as TGTGCCAGCAGCCCCGGGACTAGCGGGGGCACAGATACGCAGTATTTT.